The clone carrying this T cell receptor (beta chain) is medium-sized (0.01 to 0.1%) within its sample. The sample originates from a study of CXCR3 chemokines and chemotherapy response in bladder cancer. The CDR3 consists of 17 residues. Trimming took 5 bases from V and 5 from J; bases not matched to a gene: 12. Germline CDR1 is SGHNT and CDR2 is YENEEA. TCRdb reprocessed the PCR reads with MiXCR, giving one entry per CDR3 protein. The table records more than 4,000 distinct CDR3 sequences, around 15% of them present only once. This sequence was found in a human donor with bladder cancer that responded to neoadjuvant chemotherapy. The chain carries TRBV11-3 and TRBJ2-2; TRBD2 matches at 9 bases. The biological material was taken from a patient whose treatment included neoadjuvant chemotherapy. The CDR3 sequence is CASSAQGGRADTGELFF. In DNA form, the CDR3 reads TGTGCCAGCAGCGCCCAGGGCGGGAGGGCCGATACCGGGGAGCTGTTTTTT.